The T cell receptor beta chain under discussion was sequenced for a study of blood T cell repertoires in COVID-19. CDR3 length: 13 amino acids. Trimming took off 4 bases at V and 3 bases at J, with 13 bases between the two ends. Germline lookup yields CDR1 GTSNPN and CDR2 SVGIG (reference sequence). Assay used: immunoSEQ multiplex PCR; TCRdb lists only in-frame clones, some missing. The table records fewer than 90,000 clones, roughly 80% of them present only once. The specimen sequenced was peripheral blood. The receptor was derived from a woman older than 75 with acute or convalescent COVID-19. V gene TRBV30 combines with J gene TRBJ2-7; D uncertain. The CDR3, as DNA: TGTGCCTGGACAAGGCAGGCTTTCTACGAGCAGTACTTC. Residues: CAWTRQAFYEQYF.